The T cell receptor beta chain under discussion was sequenced for a study of shared clonotypes between healthy human individuals. From CD4+ cells came CD45RA+ naive and CD45RA-negative memory subsets. Genomic DNA from each subset was divided evenly over several immunoSEQ plates. Authors' data handling: Filtering of immunoSEQ junctional sequences could not match full-length read filtering. The table came from immunoSEQ multiplex PCR; TCRdb's copy has only in-frame clones and leaves some out. V, J and clone size are those of that table, while D and trimming were read from the DNA. This table holds a few million clones, approximately 95% found once. The receptor's source is a man younger than 30 in good health. Some clones in this sample may be carry-over from other donors' samples. The sample comprised naive CD4+ T cells from PBMCs. Documented subset: CD45RA+ positively selected.

This chain's CDR3 is CASSPPPSGTDSYEQYF. The CDR3 DNA is TGTGCCAGCAGTCCCCCCCCCTCCGGGACAGACTCCTACGAGCAGTACTTC. The chain uses TRBV28 and TRBJ2-7, with 7 positions matching TRBD1. Germline assignment: CDR1 MDHEN and CDR2 SYDVKM. The V segment lost 5 bases and the J segment 0 bases; nucleotides outside the gene matches: 13. CDR3 size: 17 residues.